This TCR beta chain was recovered during a study of human T cells and chemical hapten exposure. Study-level information: Patch tests of 0.01% DPC on the upper back were read at 6 days. The study's findings and limits: Donors had alopecia, so their immune response may differ from healthy people's.

What the library attached to individual cDNA molecules were unique molecular identifiers. TCRdb used MiXCR to reprocess the RACE reads, holding one entry per CDR3 protein. The table includes about 97,000 distinct CDR3 sequences, 27% detected once. Specified time point: patch test 3, about 24 weeks after DPC sensitization. Treatment specified: therapeutic diphenylcyclopropenone sensitization with weekly scalp DPC. In regard to this clonotype: What it binds is unknown.

The source is a man aged 35-49 years with alopecia areata. Some clones in this sample may be carry-over from other donors' samples. The sample consisted of whole blood, taken in connection with sensitization to the hapten diphenylcyclopropenone (DPC).

The chain's CDR3 is CATSDPVQAGETQYF. In DNA form, the CDR3 reads TGTGCCACCAGTGACCCCGTCCAAGCGGGAGAGACCCAGTACTTC. The chain couples TRBV24-1 to TRBJ2-5; TRBD2 might be the D (6 bases). V lost 4 bases and J lost 4, with 15 bases in between. CDR3 length: 15 amino acids. Germline V gives CDR1 KGHDR, CDR2 SFDVKD.